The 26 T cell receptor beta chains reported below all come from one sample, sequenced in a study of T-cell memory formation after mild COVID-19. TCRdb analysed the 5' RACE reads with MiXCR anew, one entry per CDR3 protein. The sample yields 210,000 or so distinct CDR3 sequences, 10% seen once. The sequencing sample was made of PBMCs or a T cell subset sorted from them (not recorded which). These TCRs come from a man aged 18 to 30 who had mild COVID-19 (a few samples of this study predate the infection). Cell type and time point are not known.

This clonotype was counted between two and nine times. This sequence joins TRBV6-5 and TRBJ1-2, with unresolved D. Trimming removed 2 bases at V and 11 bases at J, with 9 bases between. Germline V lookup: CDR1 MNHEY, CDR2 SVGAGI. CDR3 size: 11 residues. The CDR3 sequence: CASSYGLGYTF. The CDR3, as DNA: TGTGCCAGCAGTTACGGGTTAGGATACACCTTC.

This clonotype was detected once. The CDR3 DNA sequence: TGTGCCAGCAGCTTAGCGAAGGGGAAGTATGGCTACACCTTC. Amino acid sequence: CASSLAKGKYGYTF. The genes are TRBV7-2 and TRBJ1-2; TRBD1 might be the D (5 bases). From germline, CDR1 is SGHTA and CDR2 FQGNSA. V was trimmed by 0 bases and J by 5 bases, leaving 10 bases between them. There are 14 residues in the CDR3.

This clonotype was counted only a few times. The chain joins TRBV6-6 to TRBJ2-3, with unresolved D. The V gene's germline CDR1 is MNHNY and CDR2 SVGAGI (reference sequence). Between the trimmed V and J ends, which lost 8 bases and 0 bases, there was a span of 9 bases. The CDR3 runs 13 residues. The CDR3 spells CASGLESTDTQYF. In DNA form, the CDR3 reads TGTGCCAGCGGGCTAGAGAGCACAGATACGCAGTATTTT.

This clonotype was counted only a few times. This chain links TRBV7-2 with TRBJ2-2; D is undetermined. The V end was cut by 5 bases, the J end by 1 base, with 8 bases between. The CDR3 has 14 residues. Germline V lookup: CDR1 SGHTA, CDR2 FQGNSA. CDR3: CASSAVRNTGELFF. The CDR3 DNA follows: TGTGCCAGCAGCGCCGTAAGGAACACCGGGGAGCTGTTTTTT.

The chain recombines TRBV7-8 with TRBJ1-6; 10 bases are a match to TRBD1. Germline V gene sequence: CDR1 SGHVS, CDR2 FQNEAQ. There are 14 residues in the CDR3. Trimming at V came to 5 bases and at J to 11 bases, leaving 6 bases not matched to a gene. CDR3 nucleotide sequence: TGTGCCAGCAGCAGGGACAGGGGCCCGGCACCCCTCCACTTT. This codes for CASSRDRGPAPLHF.

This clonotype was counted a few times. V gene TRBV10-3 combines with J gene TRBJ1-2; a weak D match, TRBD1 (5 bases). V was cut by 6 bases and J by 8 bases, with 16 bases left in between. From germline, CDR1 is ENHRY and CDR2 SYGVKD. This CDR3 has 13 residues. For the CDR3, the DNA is TGTGCCATCAGCCCGGACTCCCGGGGGGGCTACACCTTC. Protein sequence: CAISPDSRGGYTF.

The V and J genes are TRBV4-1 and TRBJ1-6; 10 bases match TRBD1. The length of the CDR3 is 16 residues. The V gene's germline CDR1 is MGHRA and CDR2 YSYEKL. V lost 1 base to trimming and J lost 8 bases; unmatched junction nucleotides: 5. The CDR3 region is CASSQVPGQGYSPLHF. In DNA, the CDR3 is TGCGCCAGCAGCCAAGTACCGGGACAGGGGTATTCACCCCTCCACTTT.

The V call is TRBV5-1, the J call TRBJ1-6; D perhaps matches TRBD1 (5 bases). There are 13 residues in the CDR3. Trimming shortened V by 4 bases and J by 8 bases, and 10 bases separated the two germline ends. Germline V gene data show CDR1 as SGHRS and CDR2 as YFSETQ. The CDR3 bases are TGCGCCAGCAGCACTTCGACAGATTCACCCCTCCACTTT. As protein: CASSTSTDSPLHF.

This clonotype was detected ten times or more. CDR3 amino acids: CASSPTSGAYNEQFF. CDR3 nucleotides: TGTGCCAGCAGCCCCACTTCCGGGGCCTACAATGAGCAGTTCTTC. The chain links TRBV7-3 to TRBJ2-1; possibly TRBD2 for D (5 bases). V shed 5 bases and J shed 2 bases, with 13 bases lying between them. CDR3 length: 15 residues. CDR1 SGHTA and CDR2 FQGTGA come from the germline V gene.

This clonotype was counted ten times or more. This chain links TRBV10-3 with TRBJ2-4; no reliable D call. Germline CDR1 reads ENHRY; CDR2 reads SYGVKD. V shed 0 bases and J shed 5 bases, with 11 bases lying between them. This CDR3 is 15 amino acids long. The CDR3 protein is CAISESNGQENIQYF. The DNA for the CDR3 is TGTGCCATCAGTGAGTCGAATGGTCAGGAAAACATTCAGTACTTC.

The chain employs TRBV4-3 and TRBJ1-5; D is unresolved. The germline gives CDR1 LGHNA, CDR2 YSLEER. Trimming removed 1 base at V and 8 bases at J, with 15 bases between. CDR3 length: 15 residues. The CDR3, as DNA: TGCGCCAGCAGCCAAGGCAGAGCAGGAGGAGAGCCCCAGCATTTT. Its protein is CASSQGRAGGEPQHF.

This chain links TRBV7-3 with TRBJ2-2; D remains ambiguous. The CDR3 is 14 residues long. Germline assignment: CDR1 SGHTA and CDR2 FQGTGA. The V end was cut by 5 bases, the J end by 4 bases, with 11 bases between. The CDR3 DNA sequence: TGTGCCAGCAGCAAACGCCCGGCCACCGGGGAGCTGTTTTTT. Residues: CASSKRPATGELFF.

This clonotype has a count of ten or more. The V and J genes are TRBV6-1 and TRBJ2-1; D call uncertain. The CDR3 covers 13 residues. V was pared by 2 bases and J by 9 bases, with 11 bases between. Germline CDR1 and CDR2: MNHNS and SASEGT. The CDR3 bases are TGTGCCAGCAGTGAATTAGGTCTGGGTGAGCAGTTCTTC. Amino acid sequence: CASSELGLGEQFF.

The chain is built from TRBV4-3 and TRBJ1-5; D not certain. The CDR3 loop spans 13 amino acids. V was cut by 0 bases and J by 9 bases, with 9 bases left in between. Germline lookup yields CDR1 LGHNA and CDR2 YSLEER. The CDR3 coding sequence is TGCGCCAGCAGCCAAGATTTGTTGGTGCCCCAGCATTTT. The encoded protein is CASSQDLLVPQHF.

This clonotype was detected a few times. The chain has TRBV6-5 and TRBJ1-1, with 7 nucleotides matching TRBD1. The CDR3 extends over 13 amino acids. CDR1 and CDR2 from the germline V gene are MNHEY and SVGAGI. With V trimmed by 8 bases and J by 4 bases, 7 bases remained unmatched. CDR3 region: CASAINRGTEAFF. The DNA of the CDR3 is TGTGCCAGCGCTATTAACAGGGGCACTGAAGCTTTCTTT.

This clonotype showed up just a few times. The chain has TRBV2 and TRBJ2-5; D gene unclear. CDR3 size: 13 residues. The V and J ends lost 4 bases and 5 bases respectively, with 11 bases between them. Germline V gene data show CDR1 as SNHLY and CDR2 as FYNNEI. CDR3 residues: CASSVWATETQYF. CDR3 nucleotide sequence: TGTGCCAGCAGTGTTTGGGCGACTGAGACCCAGTACTTC.

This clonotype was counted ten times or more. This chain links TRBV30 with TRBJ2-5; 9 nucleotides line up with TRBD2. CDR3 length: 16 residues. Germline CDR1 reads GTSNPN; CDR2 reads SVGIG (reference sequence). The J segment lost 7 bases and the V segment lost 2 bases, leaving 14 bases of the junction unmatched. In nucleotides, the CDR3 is TGTGCCTGGAGTTTACTCGGGGATAGCGGGGGTCGGACCCAGTACTTC. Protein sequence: CAWSLLGDSGGRTQYF.

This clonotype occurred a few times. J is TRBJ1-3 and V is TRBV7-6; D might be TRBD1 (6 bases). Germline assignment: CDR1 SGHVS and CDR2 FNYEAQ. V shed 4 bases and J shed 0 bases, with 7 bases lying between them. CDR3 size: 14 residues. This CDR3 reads CASSSGHSGNTIYF. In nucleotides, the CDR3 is TGTGCCAGCAGCTCGGGACACTCTGGAAACACCATATATTTT.

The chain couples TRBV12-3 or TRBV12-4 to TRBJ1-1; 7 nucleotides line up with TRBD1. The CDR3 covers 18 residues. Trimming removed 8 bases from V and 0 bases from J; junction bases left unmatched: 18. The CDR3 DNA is TGTGCCAGCCGCAGGGATTCGAGGGGGCTGATAATGAACACTGAAGCTTTCTTT. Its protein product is CASRRDSRGLIMNTEAFF.

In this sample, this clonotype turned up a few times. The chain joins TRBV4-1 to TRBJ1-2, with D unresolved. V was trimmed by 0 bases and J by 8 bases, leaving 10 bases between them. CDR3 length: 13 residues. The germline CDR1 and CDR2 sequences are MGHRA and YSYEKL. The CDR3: CASSQDIRSGYTF. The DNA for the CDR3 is TGCGCCAGCAGCCAAGATATCCGGAGCGGCTACACCTTC.

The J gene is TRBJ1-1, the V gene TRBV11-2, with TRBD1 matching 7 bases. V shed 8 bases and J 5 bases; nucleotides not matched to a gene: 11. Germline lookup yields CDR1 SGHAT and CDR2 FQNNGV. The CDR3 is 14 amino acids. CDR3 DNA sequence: TGTGCCAGCCAAGTCTCGACAGGGAATACTGAAGCTTTCTTT. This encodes CASQVSTGNTEAFF.

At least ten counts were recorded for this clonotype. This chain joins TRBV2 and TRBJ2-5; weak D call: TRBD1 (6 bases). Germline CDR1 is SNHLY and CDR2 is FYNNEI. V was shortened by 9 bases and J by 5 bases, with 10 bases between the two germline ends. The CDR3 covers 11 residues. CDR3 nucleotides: TGTGCCAGTACTAGGGGGGAGACCCAGTACTTC. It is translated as CASTRGETQYF.

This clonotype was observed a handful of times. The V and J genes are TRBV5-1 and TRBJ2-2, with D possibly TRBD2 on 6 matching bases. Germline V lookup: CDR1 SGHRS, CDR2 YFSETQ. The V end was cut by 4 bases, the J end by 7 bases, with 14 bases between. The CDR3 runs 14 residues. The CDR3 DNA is TGCGCCAGCAGCGAGGACTACGAAGGCGGGGAGCTGTTTTTT. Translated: CASSEDYEGGELFF.

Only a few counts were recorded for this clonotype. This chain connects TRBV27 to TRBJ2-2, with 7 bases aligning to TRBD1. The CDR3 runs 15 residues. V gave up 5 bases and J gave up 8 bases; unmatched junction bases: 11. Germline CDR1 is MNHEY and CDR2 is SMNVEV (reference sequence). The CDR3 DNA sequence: TGTGCCAGCAGTCACCCGGACAGGAGAAAGGGGGAGCTGTTTTTT. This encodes CASSHPDRRKGELFF.

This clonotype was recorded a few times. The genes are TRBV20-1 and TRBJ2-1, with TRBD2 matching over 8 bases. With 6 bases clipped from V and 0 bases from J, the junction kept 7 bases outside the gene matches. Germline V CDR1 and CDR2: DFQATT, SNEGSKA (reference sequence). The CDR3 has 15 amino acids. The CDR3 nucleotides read TGCAGTGCGCGACCGGGGGGGTCCTCCTACAATGAGCAGTTCTTC. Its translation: CSARPGGSSYNEQFF.

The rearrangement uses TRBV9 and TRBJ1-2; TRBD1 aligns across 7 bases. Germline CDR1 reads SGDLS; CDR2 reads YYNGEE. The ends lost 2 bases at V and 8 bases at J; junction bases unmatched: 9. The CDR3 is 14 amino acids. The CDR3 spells CASSVEDRRGGYTF. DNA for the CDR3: TGTGCCAGCAGCGTTGAGGACAGGCGGGGAGGCTACACCTTC.